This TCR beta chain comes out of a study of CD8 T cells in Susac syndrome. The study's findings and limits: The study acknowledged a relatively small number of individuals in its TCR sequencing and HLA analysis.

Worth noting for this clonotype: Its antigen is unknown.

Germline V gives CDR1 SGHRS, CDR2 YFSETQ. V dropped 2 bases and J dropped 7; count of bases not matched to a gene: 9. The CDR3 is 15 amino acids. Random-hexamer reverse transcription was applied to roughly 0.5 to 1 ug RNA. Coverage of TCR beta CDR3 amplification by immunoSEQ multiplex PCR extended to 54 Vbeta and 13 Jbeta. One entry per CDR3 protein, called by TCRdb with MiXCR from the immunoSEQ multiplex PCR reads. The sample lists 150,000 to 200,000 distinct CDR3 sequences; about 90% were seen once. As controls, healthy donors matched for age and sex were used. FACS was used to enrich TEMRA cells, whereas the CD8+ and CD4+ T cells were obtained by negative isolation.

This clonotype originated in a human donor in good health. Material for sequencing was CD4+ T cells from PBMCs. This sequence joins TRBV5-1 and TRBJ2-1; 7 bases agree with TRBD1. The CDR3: CASSFRDRVDNEQFF. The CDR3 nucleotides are TGCGCCAGCAGCTTTCGAGACAGGGTAGATAATGAGCAGTTCTTC.